A selection of T cell receptor beta chains follows, all from one sample in a study of cytomegalovirus exposure and HLA in healthy donors. Generated by immunoSEQ multiplex PCR, the TCRdb table keeps only in-frame clones and is missing some. This table holds 160,000 or so clones, around 75% found once. The source material was PBMCs. These receptors originate from a female donor in good health and CMV-seronegative. Each CDR3 is given with its conserved first and last residue. D genes are given only for firm matches. Size tells how often a clone was seen (once, few, many) or the class of an expanded clone, and some rows leave it out.

DNA	CDR3	size	D	J	length	V
TGTGCCAGCATGATGGACAGGGCCTCCTACGAGCAGTACTTC	CASMMDRASYEQYF	.	TRBD1	TRBJ2-7	14	TRBV28
TGTGCCAGCAGCGTACTCTTTTCTGGACAGGGGGACCCCTACGAGCAGTACTTC	CASSVLFSGQGDPYEQYF	.	TRBD1	TRBJ2-7	18	TRBV9
TGTGCCAGCACCTATTTCGGACAGGGCGCACTGGGCGAGGGCTACACCTTC	CASTYFGQGALGEGYTF	.	TRBD1	TRBJ1-2	17	TRBV5-6
TGTGCCACATACTCCGGGACTACTCAAAGGGGTGCCTACAATGAGCAGTTCTTC	CATYSGTTQRGAYNEQFF	.	TRBD2	TRBJ2-1	18	TRBV30
TGTGCCAGCTCACCCGGCCAGCTCGGGTCCTACGAGCAGTACTTC	CASSPGQLGSYEQYF	.	.	TRBJ2-7	15	TRBV18
TGTGCCAGCAGTCAAGGGGCGCCAACCTACGAGCAGTACTTC	CASSQGAPTYEQYF	few	.	TRBJ2-7	14	TRBV7-3
TGCGCCAGCAGCTCCCCAACAGAGATGAACACCGGGGAGCTGTTTTTT	CASSSPTEMNTGELFF	.	.	TRBJ2-2	16	TRBV5-1
TGTGCCAGCAGCTTTAACGGGGACAATCAGCCCCAGCATTTT	CASSFNGDNQPQHF	.	.	TRBJ1-5	14	TRBV11-2
TGTGCCACCAGCAGTGGGACAGAGGGCCTCCAAGAGACCCAGTACTTC	CATSSGTEGLQETQYF	.	TRBD1	TRBJ2-5	16	TRBV15
TGTGCCTGGAGTGGACAGGGCGATCAGCCCCAGCATTTT	CAWSGQGDQPQHF	.	TRBD1	TRBJ1-5	13	TRBV30
TGCGCCAGCAGCCTGTCTGGGAAGCAGGGGTGGATGAACACTGAAGCTTTCTTT	CASSLSGKQGWMNTEAFF	.	.	TRBJ1-1	18	TRBV4-3
TGTGCCAGCAGTGAAGCCCGGCGGGATACGCAGTATTTT	CASSEARRDTQYF	.	.	TRBJ2-3	13	TRBV2
TGCAGCGTTATGAGCAGGGTCTACGAGCAGTACTTC	CSVMSRVYEQYF	.	.	TRBJ2-7	12	TRBV29-1
TGTGCCAGTATCCACTCGGGAGGGGCCAACGTCCTGACTTTC	CASIHSGGANVLTF	.	.	TRBJ2-6	14	TRBV19
TGTGCCAGCAGCGCCAACACCGGGACAGGGGGCTACGGGGCCAACGTCCTGACTTTC	CASSANTGTGGYGANVLTF	.	TRBD1	TRBJ2-6	19	TRBV9
TGTGCCAGCAGCCAAGGGGACAGGGGAAGGTGGACTGAAGCTTTCTTT	CASSQGDRGRWTEAFF	.	TRBD1	TRBJ1-1	16	TRBV14
TGTGCCAGTAGTGTCCAGGGGCCGGGCCGGAGCGGCTACACCTTC	CASSVQGPGRSGYTF	.	.	TRBJ1-2	15	TRBV19
TGTGCCAGCAGCTCCCTTGCGGGGAACACCGGGGAGCTGTTTTTT	CASSSLAGNTGELFF	few	.	TRBJ2-2	15	TRBV11-3
TGCGCCAGCAGCTATTATCGGACAGGGGGCGCATCAGGGGCCAACGGCCTGACTTTC	CASSYYRTGGASGANGLTF	.	TRBD1	TRBJ2-6	19	TRBV5-1
TGTGCCAGCGGCAGCGGGCAAGAGACCCAGTACTTC	CASGSGQETQYF	.	.	TRBJ2-5	12	TRBV9
TGTGCCAGCAGCTTAGGAAGTTGGTTTGGGGGGAACTATGGCTACACCTTC	CASSLGSWFGGNYGYTF	.	.	TRBJ1-2	17	TRBV7-2
TGTGCCAGCAGGGCAGACGGCGGGGCACGCACTGAAGCTTTCTTT	CASRADGGARTEAFF	.	.	TRBJ1-1	15	TRBV2
TGCAGTGCTACCCGGGGTGAGACCCAGTACTTC	CSATRGETQYF	few	.	TRBJ2-5	11	TRBV20-1
TGTGCCAGCAGCGCTCCCTCAGGGGGCACTGGGGCCAACGTCCTGACTTTC	CASSAPSGGTGANVLTF	.	TRBD1	TRBJ2-6	17	TRBV9
TGCGCCAGCAGCTCACAGGTGGGGGCTTTCTTT	CASSSQVGAFF	once	.	TRBJ1-1	11	TRBV10-2
TGTAGCGGTCGCCAGGCCCCGAACACTGAAGCTTTCTTT	CSGRQAPNTEAFF	.	.	TRBJ1-1	13	TRBV29-1
TGTGCCACCGCCTCCGCGAGGGTCAACACTGAAGCTTTCTTT	CATASARVNTEAFF	.	.	TRBJ1-1	14	TRBV28
TGTGCCTGGAGCCGGGACATAAAAGAGACCCAGTACTTC	CAWSRDIKETQYF	.	.	TRBJ2-5	13	TRBV30
TGTGCCAGCAGCTTTCTAGCGGGGGTCTCCTACGAGCAGTACTTC	CASSFLAGVSYEQYF	.	TRBD2	TRBJ2-7	15	TRBV7-9